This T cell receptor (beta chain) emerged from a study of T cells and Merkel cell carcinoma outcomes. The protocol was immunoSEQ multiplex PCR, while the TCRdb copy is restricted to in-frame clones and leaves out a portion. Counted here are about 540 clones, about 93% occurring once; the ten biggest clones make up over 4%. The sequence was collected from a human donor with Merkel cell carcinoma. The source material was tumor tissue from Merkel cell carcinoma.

The DNA for the CDR3 is TGTGCCAGCAGTGTAATAGCGGGGCCCAAAAACATTCAGTACTTC. Encoded protein: CASSVIAGPKNIQYF. V and J are TRBV6-5 and TRBJ2-4; 8 bases line up with TRBD2. Germline-derived CDR1 and CDR2 are MNHEY and SVGAGI. J gave up 2 bases and V 5 bases, and 5 bases lay outside the gene matches. This CDR3 is 15 amino acids long.